Listed below are T cell receptor beta chains from one sample, sequenced in a study of blood T cells in healthy people across ages. Each CDR3 protein gets one entry after TCRdb re-called the 5' RACE reads with MiXCR. The data show around 1,800,000 distinct CDR3 sequences, about two fifths seen once. The sequenced material came from blood. These receptors came from a human donor in good health. Both conserved end residues are part of each CDR3. The order of the fields is J gene, D gene, V gene, clone size, CDR3 protein, CDR3 DNA. D genes are given only for firm matches. Clone size is not always given. Where it is, it says once, few, many or a class for expanded clones.

j_gene: TRBJ2-3
d_gene: NA
v_gene: TRBV4-3
abundance: few
CDR3aa: CASSQESTSSTDTQYF
CDR3nt: TGCGCCAGCAGCCAAGAGAGCACCTCTAGCACAGATACGCAGTATTTT

j_gene: TRBJ1-4
d_gene: NA
v_gene: TRBV6-2/TRBV6-3
abundance: NA
CDR3aa: CASSYFGGNEKLFF
CDR3nt: TGTGCCAGCAGTTACTTCGGGGGTAATGAAAAACTGTTTTTT

j_gene: TRBJ2-7
d_gene: TRBD1
v_gene: TRBV14
abundance: NA
CDR3aa: CASSQDFSQGAFHEQYF
CDR3nt: TGTGCCAGCAGCCAAGATTTTTCGCAGGGGGCTTTCCACGAGCAGTACTTC

j_gene: TRBJ2-5
d_gene: NA
v_gene: TRBV7-2
abundance: NA
CDR3aa: CASSLGPINQGTQYF
CDR3nt: TGTGCCAGCAGCTTAGGGCCGATTAACCAGGGGACCCAGTACTTC

j_gene: TRBJ1-4
d_gene: TRBD1
v_gene: TRBV7-9
abundance: NA
CDR3aa: CASSSGEQGINEKLFF
CDR3nt: TGTGCCAGCAGCTCCGGGGAACAGGGGATAAATGAAAAACTGTTTTTT

j_gene: TRBJ2-2
d_gene: NA
v_gene: TRBV4-3
abundance: NA
CDR3aa: CASSRVTGATGELFF
CDR3nt: TGCGCCAGCAGCCGCGTAACAGGTGCCACCGGGGAGCTGTTTTTT

j_gene: TRBJ2-2
d_gene: TRBD1
v_gene: TRBV7-3
abundance: NA
CDR3aa: CASSSTGYNGELFF
CDR3nt: TGTGCCAGCAGCTCGACAGGGTATAACGGGGAGCTGTTTTTT

j_gene: TRBJ1-6
d_gene: NA
v_gene: TRBV20-1
abundance: NA
CDR3aa: CSAQGSYNSPLHF
CDR3nt: TGCAGTGCTCAGGGTTCCTATAATTCACCCCTCCACTTT

j_gene: TRBJ2-4
d_gene: NA
v_gene: TRBV10-3
abundance: NA
CDR3aa: CAISDRKNIQYF
CDR3nt: TGTGCCATCAGTGATCGGAAAAACATTCAGTACTTC

j_gene: TRBJ2-7
d_gene: NA
v_gene: TRBV5-8
abundance: NA
CDR3aa: CASSLVGKFYEQYF
CDR3nt: TGTGCCAGCAGCTTGGTGGGGAAATTCTACGAGCAGTACTTC

j_gene: TRBJ2-1
d_gene: NA
v_gene: TRBV20-1
abundance: few
CDR3aa: CSARDPDSYNEQFF
CDR3nt: TGCAGTGCTAGAGATCCGGACTCCTACAATGAGCAGTTCTTC

j_gene: TRBJ2-7
d_gene: TRBD2
v_gene: TRBV2
abundance: NA
CDR3aa: CASSEALTASGGEQYF
CDR3nt: TGTGCCAGCAGTGAAGCGCTTACGGCTAGCGGGGGCGAGCAGTACTTC

j_gene: TRBJ2-1
d_gene: NA
v_gene: TRBV24-1
abundance: few
CDR3aa: CATSPTGFSSNEQFF
CDR3nt: TGTGCCACCAGTCCTACAGGGTTTAGTAGCAATGAGCAGTTCTTC

j_gene: TRBJ2-4
d_gene: NA
v_gene: TRBV7-2
abundance: NA
CDR3aa: CTSSLGVGLKNIQYF
CDR3nt: TGTACCAGCAGCTTAGGGGTGGGGTTAAAAAACATTCAGTACTTC

j_gene: TRBJ1-1
d_gene: NA
v_gene: TRBV4-2
abundance: few
CDR3aa: CASSPRSSRTSKAFF
CDR3nt: TGTGCCAGCAGCCCAAGGTCCTCTCGGACATCTAAAGCTTTCTTT

j_gene: TRBJ1-2
d_gene: TRBD1
v_gene: TRBV6-2/TRBV6-3
abundance: NA
CDR3aa: CASSYGGGQGSGYTF
CDR3nt: TGTGCCAGCAGTTACGGAGGAGGACAGGGAAGTGGCTACACCTTC

j_gene: TRBJ2-1
d_gene: NA
v_gene: TRBV12-3/TRBV12-4
abundance: NA
CDR3aa: CASSGGDPYNEQFF
CDR3nt: TGTGCCAGCAGTGGAGGGGACCCCTACAATGAGCAGTTCTTC

j_gene: TRBJ2-5
d_gene: NA
v_gene: TRBV29-1
abundance: many
CDR3aa: CSVGQQETQYF
CDR3nt: TGCAGCGTTGGACAGCAAGAGACCCAGTACTTC

j_gene: TRBJ2-7
d_gene: NA
v_gene: TRBV29-1
abundance: many
CDR3aa: CSVGQRYEQYF
CDR3nt: TGCAGCGTTGGACAGCGCTACGAGCAGTACTTC

j_gene: TRBJ2-1
d_gene: NA
v_gene: TRBV6-5
abundance: few
CDR3aa: CASSSGPPPQREQFF
CDR3nt: TGTGCCAGCAGTTCGGGGCCCCCACCTCAGAGAGAGCAGTTCTTC

j_gene: TRBJ2-7
d_gene: NA
v_gene: TRBV20-1
abundance: few
CDR3aa: CSASTDASYEQYF
CDR3nt: TGCAGTGCTTCGACTGACGCTTCCTACGAGCAGTACTTC

j_gene: TRBJ1-5
d_gene: NA
v_gene: TRBV2
abundance: NA
CDR3aa: CASSSGLGGQPQHF
CDR3nt: TGTGCCAGCAGTTCGGGGCTTGGCGGTCAGCCCCAGCATTTT

j_gene: TRBJ1-2
d_gene: NA
v_gene: TRBV28
abundance: NA
CDR3aa: CATISTGVYGYTF
CDR3nt: TGTGCCACCATCTCGACGGGAGTCTATGGCTACACCTTC

j_gene: TRBJ1-6
d_gene: TRBD1
v_gene: TRBV4-1
abundance: NA
CDR3aa: CASSHVRGGDSPLHF
CDR3nt: TGCGCCAGCAGCCATGTCAGGGGGGGCGACTCACCCCTCCACTTT

j_gene: TRBJ2-5
d_gene: NA
v_gene: TRBV7-3
abundance: once
CDR3aa: CASSSVGMETQYF
CDR3nt: TGTGCCAGCAGCTCAGTGGGCATGGAGACCCAGTACTTC

j_gene: TRBJ1-1
d_gene: TRBD1
v_gene: TRBV7-8
abundance: few
CDR3aa: CASTGATEAFF
CDR3nt: TGTGCCAGTACAGGGGCCACTGAAGCTTTCTTT

j_gene: TRBJ1-1
d_gene: NA
v_gene: TRBV7-3
abundance: NA
CDR3aa: CASSLDGGVTEAFF
CDR3nt: TGTGCCAGCAGCTTAGACGGGGGCGTCACTGAAGCTTTCTTT

j_gene: TRBJ2-7
d_gene: NA
v_gene: TRBV20-1
abundance: few
CDR3aa: CSASKWGGEQYF
CDR3nt: TGCAGTGCATCCAAATGGGGAGGCGAGCAGTACTTC

j_gene: TRBJ2-1
d_gene: TRBD2
v_gene: TRBV10-3
abundance: few
CDR3aa: CATRTSGGYNEQFF
CDR3nt: TGTGCCACTAGGACTAGCGGGGGCTACAATGAGCAGTTCTTC

j_gene: TRBJ1-2
d_gene: NA
v_gene: TRBV4-3
abundance: few
CDR3aa: CASSQEWDWDGYTF
CDR3nt: TGCGCCAGCAGCCAAGAGTGGGACTGGGATGGCTACACCTTC

j_gene: TRBJ2-3
d_gene: TRBD1
v_gene: TRBV10-3
abundance: NA
CDR3aa: CAISPSNRGDTQYF
CDR3nt: TGTGCCATCAGCCCCTCTAACAGGGGAGATACGCAGTATTTT

j_gene: TRBJ2-1
d_gene: NA
v_gene: TRBV20-1
abundance: NA
CDR3aa: CSPNKGGLLNEQFF
CDR3nt: TGCAGTCCGAATAAGGGGGGGCTCTTAAATGAGCAGTTCTTC

j_gene: TRBJ2-3
d_gene: NA
v_gene: TRBV7-2
abundance: NA
CDR3aa: CASSLYTGTDTQYF
CDR3nt: TGTGCCAGCAGCTTATATACCGGGACAGATACGCAGTATTTT

j_gene: TRBJ1-4
d_gene: NA
v_gene: TRBV20-1
abundance: NA
CDR3aa: CSAAGQRRTGEKLFF
CDR3nt: TGCAGTGCGGCCGGACAGAGAAGGACTGGTGAAAAACTGTTTTTT

j_gene: TRBJ1-2
d_gene: NA
v_gene: TRBV29-1
abundance: few
CDR3aa: CSVDRIPYGYTF
CDR3nt: TGCAGCGTTGACCGTATCCCCTATGGCTACACCTTC

j_gene: TRBJ1-1
d_gene: TRBD1
v_gene: TRBV13
abundance: NA
CDR3aa: CASSFPTGGNTEAFF
CDR3nt: TGTGCCAGCAGCTTTCCGACAGGGGGGAACACTGAAGCTTTCTTT

j_gene: TRBJ2-3
d_gene: TRBD1
v_gene: TRBV7-2
abundance: NA
CDR3aa: CASSLVGQVDTQYF
CDR3nt: TGTGCCAGCAGCTTAGTAGGACAGGTGGATACGCAGTATTTT

j_gene: TRBJ1-2
d_gene: TRBD1
v_gene: TRBV7-9
abundance: NA
CDR3aa: CASSAGTVLRVGYTF
CDR3nt: TGTGCCAGCAGCGCCGGGACAGTACTTAGGGTTGGCTACACCTTC